One and the same sample provided the 3 T cell receptor beta chains below, sequenced in a study of blood T cell repertoires in COVID-19. The data were produced by immunoSEQ multiplex PCR, yet TCRdb's version contains in-frame clones alone and is incomplete. The sample carries a few hundred thousand clones, 84% recorded once. The specimen sequenced was peripheral blood. The receptors originated from a woman aged 80 or older with COVID-19, enrolled during active disease.

This chain connects TRBV5-1 to TRBJ2-3, with 10 bases lining up with TRBD2. Germline CDR1 reads SGHRS; CDR2 reads YFSETQ. V shed 0 bases, J shed 5 bases, and the junction held 9 bases outside the gene matches. The CDR3 runs 17 residues. The CDR3 sequence: CASSLALSGGAIDTQYF. The CDR3 nucleotides are TGCGCCAGCAGCTTGGCCTTGAGCGGGGGGGCAATAGATACGCAGTATTTT. Based on the CDR3 plus reference TRBV5-1 and TRBJ2-3, the full variable domain is KAGVTQTPRYLIKTRGQQVTLSCSPISGHRSVSWYQQTPGQGLQFLFEYFSETQRNKGNFPGRFSGRQFSNSRSEMNVSTLELGDSALYLCASSLALSGGAIDTQYFGPGTRLTVL.

This clone appeared a single time. The chain has TRBV6-6 and TRBJ1-1, with D uncertain. The CDR3 runs 15 residues. V shed 4 bases and J shed 8 bases, with 20 bases lying between them. CDR1 is MNHNY, CDR2 SVGAGI, per germline (reference sequence). CDR3 in amino acids: CASSSHGGKYWEAFF. In DNA form, the CDR3 reads TGTGCCAGCAGTTCCCACGGAGGGAAGTACTGGGAAGCTTTCTTT.

This chain uses TRBV7-2 with TRBJ2-7; D is unresolved. The germline V gene encodes CDR1 SGHTA and CDR2 FQGNSA. V lost 1 base and J lost 2, with 6 bases in between. The CDR3 totals 13 residues. This chain's CDR3 is CASSLVQTYEQYF. The CDR3 DNA follows: TGTGCCAGCAGCTTAGTCCAGACCTACGAGCAGTACTTC.